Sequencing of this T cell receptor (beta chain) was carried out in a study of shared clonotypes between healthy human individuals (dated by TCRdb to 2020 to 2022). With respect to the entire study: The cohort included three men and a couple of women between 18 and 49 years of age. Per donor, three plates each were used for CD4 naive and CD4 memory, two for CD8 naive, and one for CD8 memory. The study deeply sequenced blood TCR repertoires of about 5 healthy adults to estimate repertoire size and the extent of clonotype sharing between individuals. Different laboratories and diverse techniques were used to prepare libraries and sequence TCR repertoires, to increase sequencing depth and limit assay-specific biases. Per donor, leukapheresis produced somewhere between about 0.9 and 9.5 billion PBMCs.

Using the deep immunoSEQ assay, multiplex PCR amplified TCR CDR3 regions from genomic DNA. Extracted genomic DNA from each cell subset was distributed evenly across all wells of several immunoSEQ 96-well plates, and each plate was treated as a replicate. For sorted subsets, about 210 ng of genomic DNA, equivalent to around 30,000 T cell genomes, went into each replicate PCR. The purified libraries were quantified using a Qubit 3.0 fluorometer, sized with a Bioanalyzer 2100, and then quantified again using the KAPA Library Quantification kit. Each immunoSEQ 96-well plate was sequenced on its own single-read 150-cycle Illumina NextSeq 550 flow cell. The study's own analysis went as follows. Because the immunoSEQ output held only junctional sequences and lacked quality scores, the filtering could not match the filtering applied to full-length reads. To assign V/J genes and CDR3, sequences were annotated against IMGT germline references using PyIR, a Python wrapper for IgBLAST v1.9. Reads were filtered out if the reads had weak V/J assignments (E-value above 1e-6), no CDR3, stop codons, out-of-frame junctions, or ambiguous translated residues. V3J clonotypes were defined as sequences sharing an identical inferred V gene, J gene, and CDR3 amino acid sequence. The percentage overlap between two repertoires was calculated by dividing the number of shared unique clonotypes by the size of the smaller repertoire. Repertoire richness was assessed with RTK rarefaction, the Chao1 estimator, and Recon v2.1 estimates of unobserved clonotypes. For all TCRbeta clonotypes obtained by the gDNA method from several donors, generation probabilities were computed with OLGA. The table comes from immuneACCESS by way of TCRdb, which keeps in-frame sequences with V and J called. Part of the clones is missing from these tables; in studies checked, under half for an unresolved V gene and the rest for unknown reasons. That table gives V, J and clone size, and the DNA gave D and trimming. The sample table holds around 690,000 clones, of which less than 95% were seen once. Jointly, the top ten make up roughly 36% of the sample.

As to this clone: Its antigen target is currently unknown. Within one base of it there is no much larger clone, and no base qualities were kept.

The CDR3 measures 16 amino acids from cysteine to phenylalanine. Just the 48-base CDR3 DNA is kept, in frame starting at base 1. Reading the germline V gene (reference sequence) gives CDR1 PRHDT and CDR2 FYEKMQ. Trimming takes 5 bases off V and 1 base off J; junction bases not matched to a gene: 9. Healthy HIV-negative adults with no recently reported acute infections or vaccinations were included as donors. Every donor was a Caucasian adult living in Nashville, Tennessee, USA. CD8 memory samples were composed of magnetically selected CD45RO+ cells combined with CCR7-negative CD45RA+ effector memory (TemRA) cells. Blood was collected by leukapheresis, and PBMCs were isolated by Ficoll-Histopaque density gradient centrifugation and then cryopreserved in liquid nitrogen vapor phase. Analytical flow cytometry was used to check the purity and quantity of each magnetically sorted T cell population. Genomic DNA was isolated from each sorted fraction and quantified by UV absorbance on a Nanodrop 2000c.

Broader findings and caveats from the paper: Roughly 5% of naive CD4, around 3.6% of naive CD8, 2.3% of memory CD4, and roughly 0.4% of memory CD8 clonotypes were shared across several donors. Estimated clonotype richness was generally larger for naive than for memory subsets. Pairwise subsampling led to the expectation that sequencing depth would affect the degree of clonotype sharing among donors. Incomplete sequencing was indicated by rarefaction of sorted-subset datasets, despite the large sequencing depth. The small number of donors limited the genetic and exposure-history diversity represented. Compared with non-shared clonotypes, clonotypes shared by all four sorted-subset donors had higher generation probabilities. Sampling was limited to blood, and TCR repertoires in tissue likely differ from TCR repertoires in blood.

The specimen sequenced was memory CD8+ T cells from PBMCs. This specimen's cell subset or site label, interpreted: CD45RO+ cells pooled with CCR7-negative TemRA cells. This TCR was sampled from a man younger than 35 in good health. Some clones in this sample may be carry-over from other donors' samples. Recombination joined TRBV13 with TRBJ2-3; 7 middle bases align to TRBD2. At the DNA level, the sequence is TGTGCCAGCAGCGAGAGGGACTACGCCGGCACAGATACGCAGTATTTT. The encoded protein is CASSERDYAGTDTQYF. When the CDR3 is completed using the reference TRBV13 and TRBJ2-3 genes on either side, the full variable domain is AAGVIQSPRHLIKEKRETATLKCYPIPRHDTVYWYQQGPGQDPQFLISFYEKMQSDKGSIPDRFSAQQFSDYHSELNMSSLELGDSALYFCASSERDYAGTDTQYFGPGTRLTVL.